The source of this TCR beta chain is a study of patients and donors after allogeneic stem cell transplantation. TCRdb redid the calling of the RT-PCR reads with MiXCR, one entry per CDR3 protein. The sample records about a million distinct CDR3 sequences, over 15% being singletons. Trimming stripped 2 bases from V and 0 bases from J, with 13 bases between. Germline V gene sequence: CDR1 LNHDA, CDR2 SQIVND (reference sequence). The CDR3 has 17 residues. This receptor was obtained from a human donor who was either an allogeneic HSCT recipient or a stem cell or donor lymphocyte infusion donor (not recorded which). It is not recorded whose cells these are; they may come from a transplant donor. The sequenced material came from blood, either unsorted or a sorted T cell fraction (not recorded which). The chain links TRBV19 to TRBJ2-2; tentative D call: TRBD1 (5 bases). CDR3 in amino acids: CASSILRSGTNTGELFF. The DNA of the CDR3 is TGTGCCAGTAGTATACTTCGGTCAGGGACGAACACCGGGGAGCTGTTTTTT.